The entry below describes one T cell receptor beta chain. Using its own MiXCR run on the RT-PCR reads, TCRdb lists one record per CDR3 protein. The data show about 780,000 distinct CDR3 sequences, with about 18% seen just once and approximately 11% held by the top ten. The entry originates in a study of response to subunit inactivated influenza vaccine. Germline CDR1 and CDR2: SGHTA and FQGNSA. The V and J ends lost 1 base and 6 bases respectively, with 19 bases between them. The CDR3 extends over 17 amino acids. This specimen was PBMCs from blood, taken roughly 5 days after vaccination. The rearrangement uses TRBV7-2 and TRBJ2-1; D may match TRBD1 or TRBD2 (5 bases each). This receptor was taken from a man aged 45-65 years who received an inactivated influenza vaccine. The CDR3 DNA follows: TGTGCCAGCAGCTTAGTTGCCGGGATAACCCAGGGCAATGAGCAGTTCTTC. Protein product: CASSLVAGITQGNEQFF.